These T cell receptor beta chains were read from a single sample in a study of blood T cell repertoires in COVID-19. Profiling relied on immunoSEQ multiplex PCR, and the TCRdb table lists in-frame clones only, not all of them. The table has about 200,000 clones, around 82% seen once. Sequencing was performed on peripheral blood. These receptors originate from an older woman with acute or convalescent COVID-19. CDR3s include the opening cysteine and the closing phenylalanine or tryptophan. Each record gives: V gene, J gene, D gene, clone size, CDR3 DNA, CDR3 protein. The D gene is left open where the match is weak. Clone size is stated in some rows and not others, as once, few, many or a class when expanded.

TRBV11-2	TRBJ2-7	-	-	TGTGCCAGCAGCCCCAGGGCCCCCTCCTACGAGCAGTACTTC	CASSPRAPSYEQYF
TRBV5-4	TRBJ1-1	-	-	TGTGCCAGCAGCTTGACAGGTGGGACTGAAGCTTTCTTT	CASSLTGGTEAFF
TRBV18	TRBJ2-1	-	-	TGTGCCAGCTCACCAGAGGCGCAGGGGCTGTTCTTC	CASSPEAQGLFF
TRBV5-5	TRBJ1-5	TRBD1	-	TGTGCCAGCAGCACTGGACAGGGGATTATTAGCAATCAGCCCCAGCATTTT	CASSTGQGIISNQPQHF
TRBV24-1	TRBJ1-4	TRBD1	-	TGTGCCACCAGCCCGGGACAGGGCGTTGAAAAACTGTTTTTT	CATSPGQGVEKLFF
TRBV3-1/TRBV3-2	TRBJ2-1	-	-	TGTGCCAGCAGCCAAGATGCGGGTGAGCAGTTCTTC	CASSQDAGEQFF
TRBV24-1	TRBJ2-2	-	-	TGTGCCACCAGTGATTATATGCGGGTGCCCACCGGGGAGCTGTTTTTT	CATSDYMRVPTGELFF
TRBV18	TRBJ2-7	-	-	TGTGCCAGCTCACGAACCGATGGGTCCGGGTACGAGCAGTACTTC	CASSRTDGSGYEQYF
TRBV4-2	TRBJ2-7	TRBD2	-	TGTGCCAGCAGCCTTGGACTAGCGGGAGCCGGCGAGCAGTACTTC	CASSLGLAGAGEQYF
TRBV7-3	TRBJ2-1	TRBD2	few	TGTGCCAGCAGCCGTTGGACTAGCGGGAGGGAAAATGAGCAGTTCTTC	CASSRWTSGRENEQFF
TRBV2	TRBJ1-5	-	-	TGTGCCAGCAGTGAAGTTGCAGGCCGCAATCAGCCCCAGCATTTT	CASSEVAGRNQPQHF
TRBV5-1	TRBJ2-1	TRBD2	-	TGCGCCAGCAGCTCGGGGACTAGCGGGAGGGATGAGCAGTTCTTC	CASSSGTSGRDEQFF
TRBV5-1	TRBJ2-7	TRBD1	-	TGCGCCAGCAGCTTCACAGGGGCGACGGGGGAGCAGTACTTC	CASSFTGATGEQYF
TRBV19	TRBJ1-5	-	-	TGTGCCAGTAGTATCCCTACAGGCGGACAGCCCCAGCATTTT	CASSIPTGGQPQHF
TRBV5-1	TRBJ2-7	TRBD2	-	TGCGCCAGCAGTCCGAGGAGCAGCGGGGGGCCCGACGAGCAGTACTTC	CASSPRSSGGPDEQYF
TRBV4-1	TRBJ1-5	TRBD1	-	TGCGCCAGCAGCCTTTCGGGACAGCTTAATCAGCCCCAGCATTTT	CASSLSGQLNQPQHF
TRBV2	TRBJ2-7	TRBD1	-	TGTGCCAGCAGGACACCGCCGGGACAGCCCCCCTACGAGCAGTACTTC	CASRTPPGQPPYEQYF
TRBV11-2	TRBJ1-2	TRBD1	-	TGTGCCAGCAGCTTTTTACCGGGACAGGGTAAGAGCTATGGCTACACCTTC	CASSFLPGQGKSYGYTF
TRBV28	TRBJ1-5	-	-	TGTGCCAGCGATCACAGGGCCCAGCCCCAGCATTTT	CASDHRAQPQHF
TRBV5-1	TRBJ2-3	-	-	TGCGCCAGCAGCTTGGTAGCGGACAGCACAGATACGCAGTATTTT	CASSLVADSTDTQYF